These 23 T cell receptor beta chains were all obtained from the same sample, sequenced in a study of cytomegalovirus exposure and HLA in healthy donors. The PCR used 60 Vbeta and 13 Jbeta primers. The protocol was immunoSEQ multiplex PCR, while the TCRdb copy is restricted to in-frame clones and leaves out a portion. This sample's table has under 70,000 clones. Sequenced material: PBMCs. The receptors originated from a man aged 50-60 years in good health and CMV-seropositive.

The rearrangement uses TRBV28 and TRBJ1-5; D is undetermined. The CDR3 runs to 20 residues. CDR1 and CDR2 from the germline V gene are MDHEN and SYDVKM. V was trimmed by 2 bases and J by 2 bases, leaving 25 bases between them. CDR3 DNA: TGTGCCAGCAGTTTAGGTTTTGCCTTCACCCCCCGGGAGGGCAATCAGCCCCAGCATTTT. It encodes CASSLGFAFTPREGNQPQHF.

The V gene is TRBV21-1, the J gene TRBJ2-7; TRBD2 is the table's D call and was not checked against the DNA. TRBV21-1 counts as a pseudogene. This CDR3 has 15 residues. This CDR3 reads CASSKGASGPYEQYF. The CDR3 DNA reads as TGTGCCAGCAGCAAAGGGGCTAGCGGTCCCTACGAGCAGTACTTC.

The chain links TRBV4-1 to TRBJ2-1; 11 positions match TRBD2. This CDR3 comprises 17 residues. V lost 0 bases and J lost 2; bases outside the gene matches: 3. Germline V lookup: CDR1 MGHRA, CDR2 YSYEKL. In DNA form, the CDR3 reads TGCGCCAGCAGCCAAGAAGGGGGACTAGCGGCCTACAATGAGCAGTTCTTC. It specifies CASSQEGGLAAYNEQFF.

The CDR3 DNA reads TGTGCCAGTTCTCTGGGACAGGCGAACTATGGCTACACCTTC. This sequence encodes CASSLGQANYGYTF. The V call is TRBV19, the J call TRBJ1-2, with 8 bases lining up with TRBD1. The CDR3 spans 14 residues. With V trimmed by 8 bases and J by 2 bases, 7 bases remained unmatched. Per germline, CDR1 LNHDA and CDR2 SQIVND (reference sequence). The full variable domain, its missing parts supplied by reference TRBV19 and TRBJ1-2, is DGGITQSPKYLFRKEGQNVTLSCEQNLNHDAMYWYRQDPGQGLRLIYYSQIVNDFQKGDIAEGYSVSREKKESFPLTVTSAQKNPTAFYLCASSLGQANYGYTFGSGTRLTVV.

The J gene is TRBJ2-1, the V gene TRBV29-1; D gene uncertain. CDR1 is SQVTM, CDR2 ANQGSEA, per germline. The germline V and J ends were trimmed by 2 bases and 8 bases, with 16 bases remaining between them. The CDR3 runs to 14 residues. CDR3: CSVETLGSSDEQFF. Here the CDR3 DNA reads TGCAGCGTTGAAACGCTCGGTAGCTCGGATGAGCAGTTCTTC.

J is TRBJ1-2 and V is TRBV4-2; weak D call: TRBD1 (6 bases). The CDR3 has 13 amino acids. V was trimmed by 0 bases and J by 10 bases, leaving 12 bases between them. Germline CDR1 LGHNA, CDR2 YNFKEQ. This CDR3 reads CASSQDTGRVYTF. As DNA, the CDR3 is TGTGCCAGCAGCCAAGATACAGGGAGAGTCTACACCTTC.

This sequence joins TRBV5-6 and TRBJ1-1; D perhaps matches TRBD1 (6 bases). The CDR3 runs to 17 residues. The germline V and J ends were trimmed by 3 bases and 3 bases, with 21 bases remaining between them. Germline V CDR1 and CDR2: SGHDT, YYEEEE. The CDR3 bases are TGTGCCAGCAGCTCTCTCCTAGGGGGGGGAGTTCACACTGAAGCTTTCTTT. Amino acid sequence: CASSSLLGGGVHTEAFF.

The rearrangement links TRBV2 to TRBJ1-1; a possible D gene is TRBD1 (6 bases). CDR3 length: 14 amino acids. Germline V CDR1 and CDR2: SNHLY, FYNNEI. V was cut by 1 base and J by 4 bases, with 10 bases left in between. The CDR3 here is CASSEDGTPTEAFF. CDR3 DNA sequence: TGTGCCAGCAGTGAAGATGGGACACCCACTGAAGCTTTCTTT.

The genes are TRBV28 and TRBJ1-2, with 11 bases that match TRBD1. CDR1 MDHEN and CDR2 SYDVKM come from the germline V gene. The CDR3 is made up of 15 amino acids. After removal of 6 bases from V and 8 bases from J, the junction contained 11 bases not matched to a gene. The CDR3 coding sequence is TGTGCCAGCAGCCCCGGGACAGGGGGACGGGGAGGCTACACCTTC. Translating gives CASSPGTGGRGGYTF.

The chain links TRBV4-2 to TRBJ2-7; D might be TRBD2 (6 bases). Trimming took 0 bases from V and 3 from J, leaving 12 bases between them. Germline lookup yields CDR1 LGHNA and CDR2 YNFKEQ. The CDR3 contains 15 residues. In DNA form, the CDR3 reads TGTGCCAGCAGCCAAGAAAGAGGAGGGAGCTACGAGCAGTACTTC. This translates into CASSQERGGSYEQYF.

This rearrangement joins TRBV5-6 to TRBJ1-2, with 8 bases aligning to TRBD1. The trim removed 2 bases at V and 4 bases at J, leaving 7 bases unmatched. Germline-derived CDR1 and CDR2 are SGHDT and YYEEEE. The CDR3 is made up of 15 amino acids. The CDR3 loop is CASSFVDREVYGYTF. The CDR3 region has the DNA TGTGCCAGCAGCTTTGTGGACAGGGAAGTCTATGGCTACACCTTC. Full variable domain (remainder filled in from reference TRBV5-6 and TRBJ1-2): DAGVTQSPTHLIKTRGQQVTLRCSPKSGHDTVSWYQQALGQGPQFIFQYYEEEERQRGNFPDRFSGHQFPNYSSELNVNALLLGDSALYLCASSFVDREVYGYTFGSGTRLTVV.

V gene TRBV4-1 combines with J gene TRBJ2-5; TRBD2 might be the D (6 bases). V dropped 0 bases and J dropped 0 bases, with 23 bases sitting between them. Germline CDR1 is MGHRA and CDR2 is YSYEKL. The CDR3 loop spans 20 amino acids. CDR3 amino acids: CASSQDELSGEEPNQETQYF. The CDR3 DNA sequence: TGCGCCAGCAGCCAAGACGAGCTGAGTGGGGAGGAACCCAACCAAGAGACCCAGTACTTC.

V usage is TRBV28 and J usage is TRBJ2-2, with 7 bases fitting TRBD2. V lost 7 bases to trimming and J lost 4 bases; unmatched junction nucleotides: 6. The CDR3 covers 14 residues. Per the germline V gene, CDR1 is MDHEN and CDR2 is SYDVKM. CDR3 region: CASMGGEATGELFF. In nucleotides, the CDR3 is TGTGCCAGCATGGGGGGGGAGGCCACCGGGGAGCTGTTTTTT.

J is TRBJ2-1 and V is TRBV4-3, with a tentative D call TRBD1 (5 bases). Deletions cut 4 bases from V and 7 bases from J, with 14 bases between. Germline V gives CDR1 LGHNA, CDR2 YSLEER. The CDR3 totals 14 residues. Here the CDR3 reads CASSRTRVANEQFF. CDR3 nucleotide sequence: TGCGCCAGCAGCCGGACCAGGGTTGCGAATGAGCAGTTCTTC.

The chain links TRBV5-4 to TRBJ1-6; 10 nucleotides agree with TRBD1. Unmatched junction bases numbered 10, after V lost 4 bases and J lost 9 bases. There are 16 residues in the CDR3. Germline CDR1 is SGHNT and CDR2 is YYREEE (reference sequence). Written as DNA, the CDR3 is TGTGCCAGCAGCAACCCCGGGACAGGGGTTGGTTCACCCCTCCACTTT. It yields the protein CASSNPGTGVGSPLHF.

V gene TRBV4-3 combines with J gene TRBJ1-2; D gene unclear. Germline CDR1 is LGHNA and CDR2 is YSLEER. The CDR3 totals 14 residues. V was clipped by 4 bases and J by 1 base, with 10 bases between them. The CDR3 is CASSPTRVNYGYTF. The CDR3 region has the DNA TGCGCCAGCAGCCCTACTAGGGTTAACTATGGCTACACCTTC.

The J gene is TRBJ2-3, the V gene TRBV2; possible D gene TRBD2, 6 bases. V was clipped by 8 bases and J by 3 bases, with 9 bases between them. This CDR3 comprises 12 residues. Per the germline V gene, CDR1 is SNHLY and CDR2 is FYNNEI. CDR3 loop: CASGGITDTQYF. CDR3 nucleotides: TGTGCCAGCGGGGGGATAACAGATACGCAGTATTTT.

The chain is built from TRBV9 and TRBJ2-1, with 14 nucleotides matching TRBD2. CDR3 length: 18 amino acids. Germline lookup yields CDR1 SGDLS and CDR2 YYNGEE. Trimming removed 0 bases from V and 8 bases from J; junction bases left unmatched: 10. The DNA of the CDR3 is TGTGCCAGCAGCGTAGGACCCGGACTAGCGGGGGGACTAGATGAGCAGTTCTTC. The encoded protein is CASSVGPGLAGGLDEQFF.

This chain joins TRBV7-8 and TRBJ2-7, with TRBD1 matching 11 bases. Losses at the gene ends were 5 bases for V and 2 bases for J; bases not matched to a gene: 8. The germline CDR1 and CDR2 sequences are SGHVS and FQNEAQ. The CDR3 sequence is 16 residues long. Here the CDR3 DNA reads TGTGCCAGCAGCCCAGATGGGACAGGGGGTGCCTACGAGCAGTACTTC. Its protein is CASSPDGTGGAYEQYF.

V gene TRBV7-2 combines with J gene TRBJ2-2; a possible D gene is TRBD2 (6 bases). The CDR3 contains 15 residues. The V gene's germline CDR1 is SGHTA and CDR2 FQGNSA. V was trimmed by 6 bases and J by 4 bases, leaving 15 bases between them. CDR3 sequence (DNA): TGTGCCAGCAGGCCTCCGGGACTCTTCACCGGGGAGCTGTTTTTT. It specifies CASRPPGLFTGELFF. Full variable domain (outside the CDR3, taken from reference TRBV7-2 and TRBJ2-2): GAGVSQSPSNKVTEKGKDVELRCDPISGHTALYWYRQSLGQGLEFLIYFQGNSAPDKSGLPSDRFSAERTGGSVSTLTIQRTQQEDSAVYLCASRPPGLFTGELFFGEGSRLTVL.

The J gene is TRBJ2-1, the V gene TRBV28; 10 nucleotides align to TRBD1. The CDR3 extends over 15 amino acids. Germline lookup yields CDR1 MDHEN and CDR2 SYDVKM. The V gene end was trimmed by 3 bases and the J gene end by 5 bases; junction bases not matched to a gene: 4. As DNA, the CDR3 is TGTGCCAGCAGTTTGGCTGGACAGGGGGACAATGAGCAGTTCTTC. It translates to CASSLAGQGDNEQFF.

The chain recombines TRBV4-1 with TRBJ2-7; 9 bases are shared with TRBD1. After removal of 7 bases from V and 4 bases from J, the junction contained 8 bases not matched to a gene. Germline values: CDR1 MGHRA, CDR2 YSYEKL. The CDR3 has 14 residues. The CDR3 loop reads CASTPRQGGYEQYF. CDR3 bases: TGCGCCAGCACCCCGCGACAGGGGGGGTACGAGCAGTACTTC.

The CDR3: CATSRLAGGPYEQYF. The CDR3 nucleotides are TGTGCCACCAGCAGACTAGCGGGAGGTCCCTACGAGCAGTACTTC. The chain is built from TRBV15 and TRBJ2-7, with 11 nucleotides matching TRBD2. The V and J ends lost 2 bases and 2 bases, in that order; junction bases with no gene match: 2. In germline, CDR1 is LNHNV, CDR2 YYDKDF (reference sequence). The length of the CDR3 is 15 residues.